This entry is about one T cell receptor (beta chain). Together with a sample-barcoded 5' primer, a J-beta primer mix was included in a second PCR lasting about 6 to 11 cycles. Every single cDNA molecule received a tag from a template-switch adaptor with 12 random nucleotides. Using its own MiXCR run on the 5' RACE reads, TCRdb lists one record per CDR3 protein. The table has 1,500,000 or so distinct CDR3 sequences, 40% to 45% seen once. RNA extraction gave at least 5.5 micrograms of total RNA per sample. Germline assignment: CDR1 SNHLY and CDR2 FYNNEI. This CDR3 spans 15 amino acids. With V trimmed by 5 bases and J by 2 bases, 6 bases remained unmatched. This sample stems from a study of blood T cells in healthy people across ages.

The sequence came from a woman aged 18-29 years in good health. V is TRBV2 and J is TRBJ2-1, with 7 bases matching TRBD2. Sequencing used blood. For the CDR3, the DNA is TGTGCCAGCAGTCGTCCGGGACTAACCTACAATGAGCAGTTCTTC. This sequence encodes CASSRPGLTYNEQFF. Using reference TRBV2 and TRBJ2-1 for the parts outside the CDR3, the full variable domain is EPEVTQTPSHQVTQMGQEVILRCVPISNHLYFYWYRQILGQKVEFLVSFYNNEISEKSEIFDDQFSVERPDGSNFTLKIRSTKLEDSAMYFCASSRPGLTYNEQFFGPGTRLTVL.